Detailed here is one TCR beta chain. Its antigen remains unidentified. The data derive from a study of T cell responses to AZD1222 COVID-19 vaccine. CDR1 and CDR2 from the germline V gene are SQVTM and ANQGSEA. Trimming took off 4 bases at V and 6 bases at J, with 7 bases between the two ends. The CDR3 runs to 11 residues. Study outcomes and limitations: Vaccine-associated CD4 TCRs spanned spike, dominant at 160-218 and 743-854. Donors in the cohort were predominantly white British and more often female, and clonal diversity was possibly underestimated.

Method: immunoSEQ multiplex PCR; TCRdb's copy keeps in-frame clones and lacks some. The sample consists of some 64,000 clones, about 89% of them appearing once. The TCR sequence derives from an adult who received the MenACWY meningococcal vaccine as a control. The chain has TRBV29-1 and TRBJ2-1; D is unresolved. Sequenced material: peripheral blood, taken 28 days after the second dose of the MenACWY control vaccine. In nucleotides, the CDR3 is TGCAGCGTTGGTGGGCTCAATGAGCAGTTCTTC. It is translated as CSVGGLNEQFF.